This is a list of T cell receptor beta chains from one sample in a study of blood T cell repertoires in COVID-19. TCRdb keeps only in-frame clones here, not all; method: immunoSEQ multiplex PCR. The table has 200,000 to 300,000 clones, about nine tenths seen once; the top ten hold 0.85% to 0.9%. Material for sequencing was PBMCs or T cells enriched from blood (not recorded which). The source is a middle-aged man who had been exposed to COVID-19. Each CDR3 is given with its conserved first and last residue. The D gene is left open where the match is weak. Size values are once, few and many counts, or a class for expanded clones, and some rows have none.

j_call,d_call,v_call,cdr3_length,clone_size,cdr3_nt,cdr3_aa
TRBJ2-4,TRBD1,TRBV11-1,15,once,TGTGCCAGCAGCCCCGACCCCTCAACAGGGGGCTTCCAGTACTTC,CASSPDPSTGGFQYF
TRBJ2-3,NA,TRBV6-5,15,NA,TGTGCCAGCAGTCAAACAGGGACCTCGACAGATACGCAGTATTTT,CASSQTGTSTDTQYF
TRBJ1-1,TRBD1,TRBV6-5,15,NA,TGTGCCAGCAGTTACACCGGGACAGGGGGCTCTGAAGCTTTCTTT,CASSYTGTGGSEAFF
TRBJ1-5,TRBD1,TRBV27,13,NA,TGTGCCAGCCAGGGACAGGGCAATCAGCCCCAGCATTTT,CASQGQGNQPQHF
TRBJ1-5,NA,TRBV4-1,15,NA,TGCGCCAGCAGCCAAGTACTGATAAGCAATCAGCCCCAGCATTTT,CASSQVLISNQPQHF
TRBJ2-7,TRBD1,TRBV19,14,NA,TGTGCCAGTAGTACCGGACAGGGCAAGGCCGAGCAGTACTTC,CASSTGQGKAEQYF
TRBJ1-1,TRBD1,TRBV6-1,15,NA,TGTGCCAGCAGTGAACCAGGGGGACGGAACACTGAAGCTTTCTTT,CASSEPGGRNTEAFF
TRBJ2-3,TRBD2,TRBV7-3,14,once,TGTGCCAGCAGCTTACAGGGAGGGCCAAATACGCAGTATTTT,CASSLQGGPNTQYF
TRBJ1-4,NA,TRBV7-9,14,NA,TGTGCCAGCAGCTCCGACAGACTTACTGAAAAACTGTTTTTT,CASSSDRLTEKLFF
TRBJ2-7,NA,TRBV12-3/TRBV12-4,13,NA,TGTGCCAGCAGTTGGTCACAGAGCTACGAGCAGTACTTC,CASSWSQSYEQYF
TRBJ1-6,TRBD1,TRBV18,14,NA,TGTGCCAGCTCACCAATCCAGGGGGATTCACCCCTCCACTTT,CASSPIQGDSPLHF
TRBJ1-6,NA,TRBV5-6,15,NA,TGTGCCAGCAGCTTGAGGCAGGGCCTGGATTCACCCCTCCACTTT,CASSLRQGLDSPLHF
TRBJ2-7,NA,TRBV29-1,13,NA,TGCAGCGTTGGATCCCCTGGGGGGGCCGAGCAGTACTTC,CSVGSPGGAEQYF
TRBJ1-2,NA,TRBV11-2,13,NA,TGTGCCAGCAGCTTTTCAGGGGCCTATGGCTACACCTTC,CASSFSGAYGYTF